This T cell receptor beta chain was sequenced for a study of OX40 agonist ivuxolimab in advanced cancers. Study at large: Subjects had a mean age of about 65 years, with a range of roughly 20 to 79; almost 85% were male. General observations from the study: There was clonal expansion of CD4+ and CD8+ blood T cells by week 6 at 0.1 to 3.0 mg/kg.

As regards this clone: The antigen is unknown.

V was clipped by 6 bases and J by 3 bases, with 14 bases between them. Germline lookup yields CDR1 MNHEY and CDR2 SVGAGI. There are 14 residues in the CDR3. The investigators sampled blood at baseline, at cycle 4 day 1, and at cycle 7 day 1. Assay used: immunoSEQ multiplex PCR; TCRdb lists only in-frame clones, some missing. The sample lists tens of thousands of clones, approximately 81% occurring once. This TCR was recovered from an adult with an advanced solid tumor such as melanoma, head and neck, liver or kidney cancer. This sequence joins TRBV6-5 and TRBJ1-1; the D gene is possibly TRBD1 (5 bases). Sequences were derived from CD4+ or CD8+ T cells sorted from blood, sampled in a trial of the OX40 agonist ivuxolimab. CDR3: CASSPRPGYTEAFF. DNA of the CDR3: TGTGCCAGCAGCCCGCGGCCAGGGTACACTGAAGCTTTCTTT.